This TCR beta chain was recorded in a study of T cell changes during pregnancy in multiple sclerosis. This table comes from immunoSEQ multiplex PCR, and its TCRdb copy is limited to in-frame clones, with some not included. Of roughly 40,000 clones listed, about nine tenths are singletons. Germline CDR1 and CDR2: LNHDA and SQIVND (reference sequence). Trimming removed 7 bases from V and 1 base from J, with 16 bases in between. This CDR3 is built from 15 residues. The TCR originated in a female donor in good health, enrolled as a control in a pregnancy study. The chain recombines TRBV19 with TRBJ2-5; the D gene is possibly TRBD2 (7 bases). Sample: CD4+ T cells from peripheral blood mononuclear cells, taken in the second trimester of pregnancy. This CDR3 is CASKMGGGPQETQYF. The CDR3 DNA sequence: TGTGCCAGTAAGATGGGGGGGGGCCCCCAAGAGACCCAGTACTTC.